The entry that follows covers one T cell receptor (beta chain) sequence. This sample stems from a study of blood T cell repertoires in COVID-19. Across the study: COVID-19 samples from acute and convalescent phases originated in the United States, Italy and Spain.

In the original analysis: Nucleated cell counts were estimated from reference gene primer amplification. Sequencing used immunoSEQ multiplex PCR; TCRdb keeps in-frame clones, though not all of them. D and trimming come from the DNA, and the V and J calls and clone size come from that table. The table lists 130,000 to 150,000 clones, roughly 85% of them singletons. The germline V gene encodes CDR1 SGHRS and CDR2 YFSETQ. The CDR3 covers 13 residues. The J segment lost 6 bases and the V segment lost 4 bases, leaving 5 bases of the junction unmatched. The material sequenced was peripheral blood. The origin of this receptor is a human donor with acute or convalescent COVID-19. The donor label of this sample is uncertain. The J gene is TRBJ1-2, the V gene TRBV5-1; 8 positions match TRBD1. The CDR3 loop reads CASSPHRGNGYTF. The CDR3 coding sequence is TGCGCCAGCAGCCCCCACAGGGGGAATGGCTACACCTTC.